This T cell receptor (beta chain) was sequenced during a study of blood T cells in healthy people across ages. Study results and caveats: Compared with aged donors, long-lived donors showed fewer expanded clones, suggesting selection. It was not known whether donors were CMV positive (a possible confounder of expanded clonotype changes).

Together with a sample-barcoded 5' primer, a J-beta primer mix was included in a second PCR lasting about 7 to 12 cycles. Each cDNA molecule was tagged by a template-switch adaptor that had 12 random nucleotides. TCRdb ran MiXCR on the 5' RACE reads and lists one entry per CDR3 protein. The table shows 890,000 or so distinct CDR3 sequences, with about 59% occurring only once. Germline-derived CDR1 and CDR2 are LGHNT and FRNRAP. The CDR3 has 13 residues. V lost 1 base to trimming and J lost 5 bases, with 8 bases between them. The table lists this clonotype with a count of one. Its antigen is unknown. Samples each yielded at least 5 micrograms of total RNA.

Sequenced: blood. The chain uses TRBV12-5 and TRBJ1-1; D unclear. This receptor was obtained from a young man in good health. This CDR3 is CASGLEPGTEAFF. The CDR3 region has the DNA TGTGCTAGTGGTTTGGAGCCGGGGACTGAAGCTTTCTTT.